The 26 T cell receptor beta chains below come from one sample, sequenced in a study of control samples from healthy donors and cancer patients. Data came from immunoSEQ multiplex PCR; TCRdb stores just in-frame clones and leaves some out. This sample has 150,000 or so clones, with approximately 90% found just once. The sequencing input was blood. These receptors were obtained from a woman aged 45 to 65 in good health.

The V call is TRBV10-2, the J call TRBJ1-2, with D tentatively TRBD1 (5 bases). The V and J ends lost 9 bases and 4 bases respectively, with 9 bases between them. Germline V gene lookup returns CDR1 WSHSY and CDR2 SAAADI. This CDR3 comprises 11 residues. The CDR3 here is CASSDSYGYTF. The CDR3 bases are TGCGCCAGTAGCGACAGCTATGGCTACACCTTC.

This clone has only one observation. This chain uses TRBV5-8 with TRBJ2-7, with a weak D call TRBD1 (6 bases). CDR1 and CDR2 from the germline V gene are SGHTS and YDEGEE. CDR3 size: 14 residues. V was cut by 4 bases and J by 5 bases, with 16 bases left in between. DNA for the CDR3: TGTGCCAGCAGCGCTAGACAGGATTCCGACGAGCAGTACTTC. It yields the protein CASSARQDSDEQYF.

This chain connects TRBV2 to TRBJ1-6; a possible D gene is TRBD1 (6 bases). CDR1 and CDR2 from the germline V gene are SNHLY and FYNNEI. Trimming took 8 bases from V and 7 from J, leaving 15 bases between them. The CDR3 is 14 residues long. In DNA, the CDR3 is TGTGCCAGCGGATCCGGGACACCAAATTCACCCCTCCACTTT. It translates to CASGSGTPNSPLHF.

This clone was observed a single time. The gene calls are TRBV7-9 and TRBJ1-4, with 8 positions matching TRBD1. Germline CDR1 is SEHNR and CDR2 is FQNEAQ (reference sequence). With 6 bases clipped from V and 8 bases from J, the junction kept 14 bases outside the gene matches. The CDR3 has 16 residues. The CDR3 spells CASSGGQGNVDEKLFF. The CDR3 bases are TGTGCCAGCAGTGGTGGACAGGGTAACGTAGACGAAAAACTGTTTTTT. The entire variable domain, with the rest obtained from reference TRBV7-9 and TRBJ1-4, is as follows: DTGVSQNPRHKITKRGQNVTFRCDPISEHNRLYWYRQTLGQGPEFLTYFQNEAQLEKSRLLSDRFSAERPKGSFSTLEIQRTEQGDSAMYLCASSGGQGNVDEKLFFGSGTQLSVL.

The chain couples TRBV27 to TRBJ1-5, with a weak D call TRBD1 (5 bases). Trimming cost V 4 bases and J 3 bases, with 10 bases left between them. The CDR3 is 14 amino acids. Per the germline V gene, CDR1 is MNHEY and CDR2 is SMNVEV (reference sequence). CDR3 sequence (DNA): TGTGCCAGCAGTTCCGACAGTTACAATCAGCCCCAGCATTTT. This sequence encodes CASSSDSYNQPQHF.

V is TRBV5-1 and J is TRBJ1-1; 10 bases are shared with TRBD1. The length of the CDR3 is 13 residues. CDR1 is SGHRS, CDR2 YFSETQ, per germline. Trimming cost V 4 bases and J 5 bases; bases outside gene matches: 2. The CDR3 is CASSRDRGTEAFF. The CDR3 DNA sequence: TGCGCCAGCAGCCGGGACAGGGGAACTGAAGCTTTCTTT.

The chain employs TRBV2 and TRBJ2-7; 8 positions agree with TRBD2. Germline V gene lookup returns CDR1 SNHLY and CDR2 FYNNEI. The junction had 8 bases not matched to a gene; V was cut back by 0 bases and J by 4 bases. This CDR3 contains 16 residues. DNA of the CDR3: TGTGCCAGCAGTGAAGCGAAGCCGGGAGGGCCTTACGAGCAGTACTTC. This codes for CASSEAKPGGPYEQYF. Combining the CDR3 with reference TRBV2 and TRBJ2-7 gives the whole variable domain EPEVTQTPSHQVTQMGQEVILRCVPISNHLYFYWYRQILGQKVEFLVSFYNNEISEKSEIFDDQFSVERPDGSNFTLKIRSTKLEDSAMYFCASSEAKPGGPYEQYFGPGTRLTVT.

V usage is TRBV6-2 or TRBV6-3 and J usage is TRBJ2-7; possibly TRBD2 for D (5 bases). Trimming took off 2 bases at V and 2 bases at J, with 7 bases between the two ends. The length of the CDR3 is 13 residues. Per the germline V gene, CDR1 is MNHEY and CDR2 is SVGEGT. CDR3 DNA: TGTGCCAGCAGTTACACCGGGACCTACGAGCAGTACTTC. This codes for CASSYTGTYEQYF.

V gene TRBV11-2 combines with J gene TRBJ1-1; D is possibly TRBD1 (6 bases). The ends were cut back, 1 base at V and 2 bases at J, with 8 bases in the middle. CDR3 length: 14 amino acids. The germline CDR1 and CDR2 sequences are SGHAT and FQNNGV. The CDR3 nucleotides read TGTGCCAGCAGCTTAGGGGACACCAACACTGAAGCTTTCTTT. This sequence encodes CASSLGDTNTEAFF. The complete variable domain, with remaining parts taken from reference TRBV11-2 and TRBJ1-1, reads EAGVAQSPRYKIIEKRQSVAFWCNPISGHATLYWYQQILGQGPKLLIQFQNNGVVDDSQLPKDRFSAERLKGVDSTLKIQPAKLEDSAVYLCASSLGDTNTEAFFGQGTRLTVV.

This rearrangement joins TRBV11-2 to TRBJ2-7; D is unclear. Between the trimmed V and J ends, which lost 7 bases and 1 base, there was a span of 11 bases. This CDR3 is 13 amino acids long. Germline CDR1 is SGHAT and CDR2 is FQNNGV. The CDR3 DNA is TGTGCCAGCACCCTTCGAGCTTCCTACGAGCAGTACTTC. Protein product: CASTLRASYEQYF.

The J gene is TRBJ2-6, the V gene TRBV5-1, with D uncertain. From germline, CDR1 is SGHRS and CDR2 YFSETQ. V was pared by 4 bases and J by 2 bases, with 13 bases between. The CDR3 runs to 16 residues. The CDR3 region is CASSLDASAGANVLTF. CDR3 nucleotide sequence: TGCGCCAGCAGCCTAGACGCCTCAGCTGGGGCCAACGTCCTGACTTTC.

The DNA for the CDR3 is TGTGCCAGCAGCCCTTTACGGACAGGGGGCGACTCTGGGGCCAACGTCCTGACTTTC. Translation: CASSPLRTGGDSGANVLTF. V usage is TRBV7-9 and J usage is TRBJ2-6; 11 bases align to TRBD1. The CDR3 runs to 19 residues. Trimming took 5 bases from V and 0 from J; bases not matched to a gene: 9. Per germline, CDR1 SEHNR and CDR2 FQNEAQ (reference sequence).

The chain couples TRBV2 to TRBJ1-1; D not certain. V was clipped by 7 bases and J by 4 bases, with 10 bases between them. This CDR3 has 12 residues. Germline V gene data show CDR1 as SNHLY and CDR2 as FYNNEI. The CDR3 DNA reads as TGTGCCAGCACTGAGGGTAGCACTGAAGCTTTCTTT. Translating it yields CASTEGSTEAFF.

DNA for the CDR3: TGTGCCAGCAGCTTAGCGGGACTAGCGGGGGGCCTCAATGAGCAGTTCTTC. It encodes CASSLAGLAGGLNEQFF. The chain couples TRBV7-6 to TRBJ2-1, with 15 bases that match TRBD2. Germline lookup yields CDR1 SGHVS and CDR2 FNYEAQ. V lost 0 bases and J lost 6; bases outside the gene matches: 3. This CDR3 contains 17 residues. The complete variable domain, with remaining parts taken from reference TRBV7-6 and TRBJ2-1, reads GAGVSQSPRYKVTKRGQDVALRCDPISGHVSLYWYRQALGQGPEFLTYFNYEAQQDKSGLPNDRFSAERPEGSISTLTIQRTEQRDSAMYRCASSLAGLAGGLNEQFFGPGTRLTVL.

The genes are TRBV12-5 and TRBJ2-5; D remains unclear. V was trimmed by 1 base and J by 5 bases, leaving 2 bases between them. CDR1 LGHNT and CDR2 FRNRAP come from the germline V gene. The CDR3 consists of 11 residues. CDR3 in amino acids: CASGLAETQYF. The CDR3 DNA sequence: TGTGCTAGTGGTTTGGCCGAGACCCAGTACTTC.

This chain uses TRBV2 with TRBJ1-6, with TRBD1 matching over 9 bases. J lost 7 bases, V lost 5 bases, and 3 bases had no gene match. The CDR3 is 14 amino acids. Germline CDR1 reads SNHLY; CDR2 reads FYNNEI. DNA of the CDR3: TGTGCCAGCAGTCCGGGACAGGGCAATTCACCCCTCCACTTT. It encodes CASSPGQGNSPLHF.

This sequence joins TRBV19 and TRBJ1-6, with D uncertain. Trimming took 4 bases from V and 15 from J, leaving 13 bases between them. This CDR3 has 12 amino acids. The germline CDR1 and CDR2 sequences are LNHDA and SQIVND (reference sequence). Here the CDR3 DNA reads TGTGCCAGTAGTACCCCAACAAGTTTCCTCCACTTT. This sequence encodes CASSTPTSFLHF. The complete variable domain, with remaining parts taken from reference TRBV19 and TRBJ1-6, reads DGGITQSPKYLFRKEGQNVTLSCEQNLNHDAMYWYRQDPGQGLRLIYYSQIVNDFQKGDIAEGYSVSREKKESFPLTVTSAQKNPTAFYLCASSTPTSFLHFGNGTRLTVT.

This sequence joins TRBV6-5 and TRBJ1-2; TRBD1 agrees at 8 bases. The CDR3 runs to 15 residues. Germline CDR1 and CDR2: MNHEY and SVGAGI. The V and J ends lost 6 bases and 8 bases, in that order; junction bases with no gene match: 14. The CDR3 DNA reads as TGTGCCAGCAGCCTCGGACAGGGTGGACTTCGGGGCTACACCTTC. Translated, it gives CASSLGQGGLRGYTF.

The rearrangement links TRBV10-3 to TRBJ2-7; D is undetermined. This CDR3 is built from 14 residues. Germline V CDR1 and CDR2: ENHRY, SYGVKD. V was clipped by 3 bases and J by 3 bases, with 12 bases between them. CDR3 residues: CAISDPATDYEQYF. CDR3 in DNA: TGTGCCATCAGTGACCCCGCAACAGACTACGAGCAGTACTTC.

DNA for the CDR3: TGCAGCGTTGACAAAGGGTTATCTGAAGCTTTCTTT. Encoded protein: CSVDKGLSEAFF. The chain joins TRBV29-1 to TRBJ1-1; D call uncertain. CDR1 and CDR2 from the germline V gene are SQVTM and ANQGSEA. The V end lost 3 bases, the J end lost 6 bases, and 11 bases lay between the germline ends. This CDR3 region has 12 residues.

This chain joins TRBV2 and TRBJ1-2, with 12 bases identical to TRBD1. Germline V lookup: CDR1 SNHLY, CDR2 FYNNEI. V shed 5 bases, J shed 13 bases, and the junction held 5 bases outside the gene matches. This CDR3 spans 12 amino acids. Here the CDR3 DNA reads TGTGCCAGCAGTTTGGGACAGGGGGCCGGCACCTTC. Translation: CASSLGQGAGTF.

This sequence joins TRBV2 and TRBJ1-2, with D hard to call. V was clipped by 2 bases and J by 7 bases, with 14 bases between them. This CDR3 contains 14 residues. Germline-derived CDR1 and CDR2 are SNHLY and FYNNEI. The CDR3 is CASSEYPGQPGYTF. The CDR3 nucleotides read TGTGCCAGCAGTGAATACCCCGGCCAGCCTGGCTACACCTTC.

J is TRBJ1-2 and V is TRBV7-9; D gene unclear. The CDR3 is 12 residues long. Germline values: CDR1 SEHNR, CDR2 FQNEAQ (reference sequence). The germline V and J ends were trimmed by 1 base and 14 bases, with 14 bases remaining between them. The CDR3 is CASSLDGRSETF. CDR3 in DNA: TGTGCCAGCAGCTTAGATGGACGGTCGGAAACCTTC. The variable domain in full, completed from reference TRBV7-9 and TRBJ1-2, reads DTGVSQNPRHKITKRGQNVTFRCDPISEHNRLYWYRQTLGQGPEFLTYFQNEAQLEKSRLLSDRFSAERPKGSFSTLEIQRTEQGDSAMYLCASSLDGRSETFGSGTRLTVV.

This clone was detected only once. V and J are TRBV6-5 and TRBJ1-4, with D hard to call. This CDR3 is built from 13 residues. The germline V gene encodes CDR1 MNHEY and CDR2 SVGAGI. V was clipped by 2 bases and J by 4 bases, with 5 bases between them. CDR3 residues: CASSYDFNEKLFF. The CDR3 coding sequence is TGTGCCAGCAGTTACGACTTTAATGAAAAACTGTTTTTT.

This chain links TRBV12-3 or TRBV12-4 with TRBJ1-5; a possible D gene is TRBD1 (5 bases). The CDR3 consists of 13 residues. With 3 bases removed from V and 5 bases from J, the gap between germline ends came to 8 bases. The CDR3 sequence is CASSFGGDQPQHF. CDR3 in DNA: TGTGCCAGCAGTTTTGGGGGAGATCAGCCCCAGCATTTT.

This sequence joins TRBV11-2 and TRBJ1-1; 7 bases align to TRBD1. The CDR3 loop spans 15 amino acids. The V gene's germline CDR1 is SGHAT and CDR2 FQNNGV. The V segment lost 1 base and the J segment 0 bases; nucleotides outside the gene matches: 2. The CDR3 region has the DNA TGTGCCAGCAGCTTAGGGGGACAGCTGAACACTGAAGCTTTCTTT. It codes for CASSLGGQLNTEAFF.